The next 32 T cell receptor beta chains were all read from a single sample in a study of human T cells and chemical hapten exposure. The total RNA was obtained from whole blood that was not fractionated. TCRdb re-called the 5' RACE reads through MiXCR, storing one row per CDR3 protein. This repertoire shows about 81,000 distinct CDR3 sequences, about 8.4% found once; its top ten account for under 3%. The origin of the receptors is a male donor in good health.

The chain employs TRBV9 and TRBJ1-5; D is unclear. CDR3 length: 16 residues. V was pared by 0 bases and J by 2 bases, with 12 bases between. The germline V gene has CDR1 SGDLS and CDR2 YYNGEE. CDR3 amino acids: CASSVDEVEGNQPQHF. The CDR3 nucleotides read TGTGCCAGCAGCGTAGACGAGGTCGAGGGCAATCAGCCCCAGCATTTT.

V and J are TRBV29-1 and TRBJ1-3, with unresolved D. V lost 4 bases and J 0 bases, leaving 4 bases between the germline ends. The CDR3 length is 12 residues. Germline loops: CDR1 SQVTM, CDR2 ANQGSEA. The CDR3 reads CSVVDSGNTIYF. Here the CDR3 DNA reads TGCAGCGTTGTAGACTCTGGAAACACCATATATTTT.

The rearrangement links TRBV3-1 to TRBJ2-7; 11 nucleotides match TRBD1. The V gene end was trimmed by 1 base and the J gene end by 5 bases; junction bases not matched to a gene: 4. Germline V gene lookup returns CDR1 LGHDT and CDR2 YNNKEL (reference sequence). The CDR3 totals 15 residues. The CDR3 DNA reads TGTGCCAGCAGCCAAGCTGGACAGGGGGCCAACGAGCAGTACTTC. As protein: CASSQAGQGANEQYF.

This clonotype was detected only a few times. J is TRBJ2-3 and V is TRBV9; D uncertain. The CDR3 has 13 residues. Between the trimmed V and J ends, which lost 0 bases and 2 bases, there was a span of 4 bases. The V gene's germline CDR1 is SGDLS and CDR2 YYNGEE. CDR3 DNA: TGTGCCAGCAGCGTAGATGACACAGATACGCAGTATTTT. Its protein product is CASSVDDTDTQYF.

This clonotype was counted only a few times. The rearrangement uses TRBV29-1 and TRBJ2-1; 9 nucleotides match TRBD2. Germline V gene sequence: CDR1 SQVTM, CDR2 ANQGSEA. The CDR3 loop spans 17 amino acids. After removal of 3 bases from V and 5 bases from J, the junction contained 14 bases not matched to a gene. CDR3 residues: CSVDGLLLAGGDNEQFF. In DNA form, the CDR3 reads TGCAGCGTTGACGGATTGCTCCTGGCGGGAGGGGACAATGAGCAGTTCTTC.

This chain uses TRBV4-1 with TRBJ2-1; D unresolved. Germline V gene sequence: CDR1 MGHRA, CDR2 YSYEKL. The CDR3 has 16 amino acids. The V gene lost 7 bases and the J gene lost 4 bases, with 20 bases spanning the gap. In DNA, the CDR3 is TGCGCCAGCACCGAGGACCCACCTCACCAGTACAATGAGCAGTTCTTC. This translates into CASTEDPPHQYNEQFF.

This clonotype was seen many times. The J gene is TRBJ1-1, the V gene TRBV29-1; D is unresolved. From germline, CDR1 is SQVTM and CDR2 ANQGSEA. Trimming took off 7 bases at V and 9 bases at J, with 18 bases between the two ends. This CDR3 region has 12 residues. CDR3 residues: CSAGRETEKAFF. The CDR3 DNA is TGCAGCGCCGGACGCGAGACTGAGAAAGCTTTCTTT. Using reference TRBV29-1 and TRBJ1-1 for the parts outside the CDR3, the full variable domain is SAVISQKPSRDICQRGTSLTIQCQVDSQVTMMFWYRQQPGQSLTLIATANQGSEATYESGFVIDKFPISRPNLTFSTLTVSNMSPEDSSIYLCSAGRETEKAFFGQGTRLTVV.

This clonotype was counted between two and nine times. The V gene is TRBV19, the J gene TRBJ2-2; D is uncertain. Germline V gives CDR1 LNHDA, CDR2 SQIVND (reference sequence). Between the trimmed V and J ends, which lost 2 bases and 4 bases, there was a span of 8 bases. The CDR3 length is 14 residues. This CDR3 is CASSILGSTGELFF. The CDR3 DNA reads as TGTGCCAGTAGTATATTGGGTTCCACCGGGGAGCTGTTTTTT.

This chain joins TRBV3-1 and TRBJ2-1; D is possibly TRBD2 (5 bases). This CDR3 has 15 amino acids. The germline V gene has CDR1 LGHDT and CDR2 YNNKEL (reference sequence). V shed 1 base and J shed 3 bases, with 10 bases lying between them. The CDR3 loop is CASSQGERVYNEQFF. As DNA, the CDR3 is TGTGCCAGCAGCCAAGGAGAGAGGGTCTACAATGAGCAGTTCTTC.

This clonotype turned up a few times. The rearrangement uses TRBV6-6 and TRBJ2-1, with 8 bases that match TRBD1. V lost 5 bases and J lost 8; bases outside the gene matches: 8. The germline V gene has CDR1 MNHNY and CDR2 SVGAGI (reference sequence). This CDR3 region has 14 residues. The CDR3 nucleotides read TGTGCCAGCAGTCCTTGGACAGGGCGGGATGAGCAGTTCTTC. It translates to CASSPWTGRDEQFF.

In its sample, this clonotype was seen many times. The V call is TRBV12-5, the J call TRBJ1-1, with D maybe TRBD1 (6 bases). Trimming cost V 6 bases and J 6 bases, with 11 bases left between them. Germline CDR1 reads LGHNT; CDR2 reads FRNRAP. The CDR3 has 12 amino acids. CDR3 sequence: CASGQGHPEAFF. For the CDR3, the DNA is TGTGCTAGTGGCCAGGGACACCCTGAAGCTTTCTTT.

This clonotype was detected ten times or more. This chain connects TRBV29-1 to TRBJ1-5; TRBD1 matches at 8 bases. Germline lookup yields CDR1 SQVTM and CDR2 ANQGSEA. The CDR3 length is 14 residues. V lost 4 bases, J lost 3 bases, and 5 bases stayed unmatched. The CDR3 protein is CSVADRDVNQPQHF. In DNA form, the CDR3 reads TGCAGCGTTGCGGACAGGGATGTCAATCAGCCCCAGCATTTT.

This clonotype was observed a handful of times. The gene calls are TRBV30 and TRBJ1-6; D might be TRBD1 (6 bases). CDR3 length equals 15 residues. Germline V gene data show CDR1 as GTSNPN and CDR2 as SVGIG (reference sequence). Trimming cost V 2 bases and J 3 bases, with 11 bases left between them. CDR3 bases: TGTGCCTGGAGTCGGGGACACCTCTATAATTCACCCCTCCACTTT. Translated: CAWSRGHLYNSPLHF.

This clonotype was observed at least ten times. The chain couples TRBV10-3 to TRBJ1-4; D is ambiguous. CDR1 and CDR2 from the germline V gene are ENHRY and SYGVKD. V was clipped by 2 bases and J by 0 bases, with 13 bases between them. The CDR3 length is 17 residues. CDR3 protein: CAISEAAAHATNEKLFF. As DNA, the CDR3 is TGTGCCATCAGTGAGGCGGCAGCTCATGCAACTAATGAAAAACTGTTTTTT.

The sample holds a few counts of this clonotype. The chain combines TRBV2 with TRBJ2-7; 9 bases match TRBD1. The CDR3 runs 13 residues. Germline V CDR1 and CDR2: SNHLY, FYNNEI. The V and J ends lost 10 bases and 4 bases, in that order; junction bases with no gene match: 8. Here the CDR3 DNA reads TGTGCCACCAACACAGGGGGCGAGTACGAGCAGTACTTC. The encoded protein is CATNTGGEYEQYF.

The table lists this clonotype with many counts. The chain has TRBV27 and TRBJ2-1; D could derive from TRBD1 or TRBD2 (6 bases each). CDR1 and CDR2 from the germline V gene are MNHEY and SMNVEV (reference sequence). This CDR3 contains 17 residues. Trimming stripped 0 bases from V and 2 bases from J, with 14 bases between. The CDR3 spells CASSLSGGAYAYNEQFF. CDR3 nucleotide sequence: TGTGCCAGCAGTTTATCCGGGGGCGCATACGCCTACAATGAGCAGTTCTTC.

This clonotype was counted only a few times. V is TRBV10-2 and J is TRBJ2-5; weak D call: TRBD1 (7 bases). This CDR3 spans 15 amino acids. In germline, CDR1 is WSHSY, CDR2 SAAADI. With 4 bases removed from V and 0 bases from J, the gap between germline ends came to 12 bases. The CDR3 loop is CASSVGGQYQETQYF. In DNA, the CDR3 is TGCGCCAGCAGTGTGGGGGGACAGTACCAAGAGACCCAGTACTTC.

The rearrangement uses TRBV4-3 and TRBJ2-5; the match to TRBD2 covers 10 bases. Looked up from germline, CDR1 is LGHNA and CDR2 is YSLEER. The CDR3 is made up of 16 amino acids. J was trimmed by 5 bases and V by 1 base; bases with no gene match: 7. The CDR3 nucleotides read TGCGCCAGCAGCCAAGGGAGCGGGGGGGCCGTGGAGACCCAGTACTTC. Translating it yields CASSQGSGGAVETQYF.

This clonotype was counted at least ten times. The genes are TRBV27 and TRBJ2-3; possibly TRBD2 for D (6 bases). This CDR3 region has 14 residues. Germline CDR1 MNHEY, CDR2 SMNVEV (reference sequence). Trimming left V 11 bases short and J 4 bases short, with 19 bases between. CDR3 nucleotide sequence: TGTGCCTCAAGAAGGGCCCAGCGGGCAGATACGCAGTATTTT. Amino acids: CASRRAQRADTQYF.

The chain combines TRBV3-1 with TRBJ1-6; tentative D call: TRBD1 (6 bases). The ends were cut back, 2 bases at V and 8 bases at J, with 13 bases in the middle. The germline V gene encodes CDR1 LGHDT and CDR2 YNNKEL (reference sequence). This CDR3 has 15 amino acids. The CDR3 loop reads CASSQLRRGHSPLHF. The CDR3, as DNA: TGTGCCAGCAGCCAATTACGCAGGGGACATTCACCCCTCCACTTT.

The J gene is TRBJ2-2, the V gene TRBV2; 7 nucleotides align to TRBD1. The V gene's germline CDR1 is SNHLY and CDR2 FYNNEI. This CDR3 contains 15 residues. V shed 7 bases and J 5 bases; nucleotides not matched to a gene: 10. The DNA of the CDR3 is TGTGCCAGCACCCAAGACAGGGTGGTGACCGGGGAGCTGTTTTTT. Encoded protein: CASTQDRVVTGELFF.

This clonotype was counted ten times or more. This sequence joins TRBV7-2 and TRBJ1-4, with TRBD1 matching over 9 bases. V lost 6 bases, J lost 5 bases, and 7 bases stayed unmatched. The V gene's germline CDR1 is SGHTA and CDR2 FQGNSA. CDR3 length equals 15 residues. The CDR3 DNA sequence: TGTGCCAGCAGAACCGGGACAGGGCAAAATGAAAAACTGTTTTTT. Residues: CASRTGTGQNEKLFF.

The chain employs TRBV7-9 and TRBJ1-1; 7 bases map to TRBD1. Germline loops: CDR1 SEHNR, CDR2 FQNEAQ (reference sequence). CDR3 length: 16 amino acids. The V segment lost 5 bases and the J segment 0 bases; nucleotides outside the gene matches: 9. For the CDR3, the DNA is TGTGCCAGCAGCCCCGACAGGGTTCCTATGAACACTGAAGCTTTCTTT. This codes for CASSPDRVPMNTEAFF.

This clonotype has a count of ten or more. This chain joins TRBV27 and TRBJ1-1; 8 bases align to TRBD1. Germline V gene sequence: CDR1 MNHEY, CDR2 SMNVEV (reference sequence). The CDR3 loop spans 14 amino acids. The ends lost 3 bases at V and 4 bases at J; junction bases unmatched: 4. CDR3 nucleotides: TGTGCCAGCAGTTTGATCGACAGGGGCACTGAAGCTTTCTTT. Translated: CASSLIDRGTEAFF.

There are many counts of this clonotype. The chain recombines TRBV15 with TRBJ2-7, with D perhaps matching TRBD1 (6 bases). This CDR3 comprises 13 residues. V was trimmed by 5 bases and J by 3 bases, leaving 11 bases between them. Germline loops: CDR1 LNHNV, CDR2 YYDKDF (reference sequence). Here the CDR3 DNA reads TGTGCCACCAGCGGTGGACAGCGCTACGAGCAGTACTTC. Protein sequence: CATSGGQRYEQYF.

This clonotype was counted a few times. CDR3 residues: CASSYPTGAASWGQETQYF. CDR3 nucleotide sequence: TGTGCCAGCAGTTACCCGACAGGGGCCGCATCATGGGGGCAAGAGACCCAGTACTTC. The V and J genes are TRBV6-2 or TRBV6-3 and TRBJ2-5; TRBD1 aligns across 8 bases. CDR3 length equals 19 residues. Germline V gene data show CDR1 as MNHEY and CDR2 as SVGEGT. Losses at the gene ends were 2 bases for V and 2 bases for J; bases not matched to a gene: 16.

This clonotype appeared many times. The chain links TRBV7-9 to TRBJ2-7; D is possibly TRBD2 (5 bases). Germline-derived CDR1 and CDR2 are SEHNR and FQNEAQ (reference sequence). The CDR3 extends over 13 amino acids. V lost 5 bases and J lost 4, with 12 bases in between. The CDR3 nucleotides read TGTGCCAGCAGCAGCGGAAGGGTTTACGAGCAGTACTTC. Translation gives CASSSGRVYEQYF.

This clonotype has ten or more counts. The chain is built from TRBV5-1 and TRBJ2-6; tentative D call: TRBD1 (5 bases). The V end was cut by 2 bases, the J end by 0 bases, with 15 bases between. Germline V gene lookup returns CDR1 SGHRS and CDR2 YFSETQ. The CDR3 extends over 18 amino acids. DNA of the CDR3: TGCGCCAGCAGCTTCAGGGCACTCCCAAGCTCTGGGGCCAACGTCCTGACTTTC. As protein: CASSFRALPSSGANVLTF.

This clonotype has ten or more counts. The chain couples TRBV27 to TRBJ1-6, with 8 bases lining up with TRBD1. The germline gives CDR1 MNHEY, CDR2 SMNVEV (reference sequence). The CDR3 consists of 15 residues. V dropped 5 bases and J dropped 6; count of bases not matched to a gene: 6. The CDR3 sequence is CASSPLTGGNSPLHF. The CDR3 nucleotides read TGTGCCAGCAGTCCGCTCACAGGGGGTAATTCACCCCTCCACTTT.

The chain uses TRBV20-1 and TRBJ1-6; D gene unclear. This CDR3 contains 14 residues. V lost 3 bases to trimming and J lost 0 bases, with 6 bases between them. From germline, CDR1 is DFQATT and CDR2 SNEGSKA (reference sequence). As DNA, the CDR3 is TGCAGTGCTAGGGCTAGCTCCTATAATTCACCCCTCCACTTT. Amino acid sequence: CSARASSYNSPLHF.

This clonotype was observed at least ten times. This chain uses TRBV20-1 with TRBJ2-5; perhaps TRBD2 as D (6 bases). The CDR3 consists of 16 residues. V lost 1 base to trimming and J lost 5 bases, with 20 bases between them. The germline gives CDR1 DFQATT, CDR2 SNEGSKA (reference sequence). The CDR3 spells CSARGGGAGSGETQYF. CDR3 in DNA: TGCAGTGCTAGAGGAGGCGGGGCAGGGTCGGGGGAGACCCAGTACTTC.

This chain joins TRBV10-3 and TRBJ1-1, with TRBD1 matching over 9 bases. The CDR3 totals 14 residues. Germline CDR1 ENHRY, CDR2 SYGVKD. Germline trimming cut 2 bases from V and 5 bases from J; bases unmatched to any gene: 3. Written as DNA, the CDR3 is TGTGCCATCAGTGAGCGGGACAGGGTGACTGAAGCTTTCTTT. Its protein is CAISERDRVTEAFF.